This entry lists 24 T cell receptor beta chains sequenced from one sample in a study of blood T cell repertoires in COVID-19. TCRdb's copy holds only in-frame clones and misses some; the assay was immunoSEQ multiplex PCR. The sample contains about 340,000 clones, 83% of which appear only once. The sample taken for sequencing was peripheral blood. The receptors shown here come from a young man with active or convalescent COVID-19.

The J gene is TRBJ1-1, the V gene TRBV2; D possibly corresponds to TRBD1 (5 bases). Germline CDR1 is SNHLY and CDR2 is FYNNEI. V dropped 5 bases and J dropped 11 bases, with 12 bases sitting between them. The length of the CDR3 is 11 residues. DNA for the CDR3: TGTGCCAGCAGTCCCGCGCAGGGTGCTTTCTTT. This codes for CASSPAQGAFF.

The chain joins TRBV6-2 or TRBV6-3 to TRBJ2-7, with a tentative D call TRBD2 (5 bases). Trimming shortened V by 2 bases and J by 0 bases, and 8 bases separated the two germline ends. CDR1 is MNHEY, CDR2 SVGEGT, per germline. This CDR3 spans 14 amino acids. This chain's CDR3 is CASSYGGRSYEQYF. CDR3 DNA: TGTGCCAGCAGTTACGGAGGCCGCTCCTACGAGCAGTACTTC.

The chain couples TRBV5-1 to TRBJ1-4; D gene ambiguous. CDR3 size: 14 residues. The germline CDR1 and CDR2 sequences are SGHRS and YFSETQ. V shed 2 bases and J shed 2 bases, with 7 bases lying between them. CDR3 loop: CASSFSETNEKLFF. The CDR3 DNA is TGCGCCAGCAGCTTCTCGGAGACTAATGAAAAACTGTTTTTT.

In its sample, this clone was seen once. The rearrangement links TRBV27 to TRBJ1-3; a possible D gene is TRBD1 (5 bases). Per germline, CDR1 MNHEY and CDR2 SMNVEV (reference sequence). The CDR3 sequence is 16 residues long. The V and J ends lost 5 bases and 0 bases respectively, with 14 bases between them. For the CDR3, the DNA is TGTGCCAGCAGTCTCGTACAGGTCATCTCTGGAAACACCATATATTTT. Translated, it gives CASSLVQVISGNTIYF.

The chain joins TRBV4-3 to TRBJ1-6; D uncertain. This CDR3 is built from 17 residues. Per germline, CDR1 LGHNA and CDR2 YSLEER. Between the trimmed V and J ends, which lost 1 base and 6 bases, there was a span of 16 bases. The CDR3 sequence: CASSQGHLARTNSPLHF. CDR3 nucleotide sequence: TGCGCCAGCAGCCAAGGACACCTAGCCCGGACTAATTCACCCCTCCACTTT.

The chain uses TRBV5-1 and TRBJ1-1, with a tentative D call TRBD1 (5 bases). V was pared by 0 bases and J by 5 bases, with 14 bases between. The CDR3 covers 15 residues. The germline V gene encodes CDR1 SGHRS and CDR2 YFSETQ. The CDR3: CASSLGAAGKTEAFF. The CDR3 nucleotides are TGCGCCAGCAGCTTGGGCGCTGCAGGGAAAACTGAAGCTTTCTTT. Full variable domain (rest looked up from reference TRBV5-1 and TRBJ1-1): KAGVTQTPRYLIKTRGQQVTLSCSPISGHRSVSWYQQTPGQGLQFLFEYFSETQRNKGNFPGRFSGRQFSNSRSEMNVSTLELGDSALYLCASSLGAAGKTEAFFGQGTRLTVV.

This clone was seen only once. The chain links TRBV6-4 to TRBJ2-4; D not resolved. Trimming pared 0 bases from V and 9 bases from J, leaving 6 bases between. The CDR3 extends over 12 amino acids. Germline V gene data show CDR1 as MRHNA and CDR2 as SNTAGT. CDR3 protein: CASSDSAGIQYF. CDR3 bases: TGTGCCAGCAGTGACTCGGCAGGCATTCAGTACTTC.

V is TRBV11-2 and J is TRBJ2-2; tentative D call: TRBD1 (5 bases). There are 16 residues in the CDR3. Germline-derived CDR1 and CDR2 are SGHAT and FQNNGV. V was trimmed by 1 base and J by 4 bases, leaving 13 bases between them. CDR3 loop: CASSLGLGPGTGELFF. The CDR3 DNA reads TGTGCCAGCAGCTTAGGGCTGGGGCCGGGCACCGGGGAGCTGTTTTTT.

The rearrangement uses TRBV28 and TRBJ2-7; 8 bases are shared with TRBD2. Trimming removed 3 bases from V and 2 bases from J; junction bases left unmatched: 6. From germline, CDR1 is MDHEN and CDR2 SYDVKM. CDR3 length equals 15 residues. CDR3 amino acids: CASSFGSGSTYEQYF. The CDR3 DNA sequence: TGTGCCAGCAGTTTTGGAAGCGGGAGTACCTACGAGCAGTACTTC.

The chain links TRBV24-1 to TRBJ2-1; tentatively, D is TRBD2 (6 bases). Trimming shortened V by 1 base and J by 0 bases, and 12 bases separated the two germline ends. This CDR3 is 17 amino acids long. Germline V gene sequence: CDR1 KGHDR, CDR2 SFDVKD. Here the CDR3 DNA reads TGTGCCACCAGTGATTTAGGGACTCCGAGCTCCTACAATGAGCAGTTCTTC. Protein sequence: CATSDLGTPSSYNEQFF.

This clone was seen a few times. This rearrangement joins TRBV7-2 to TRBJ1-1; D not certain. Per germline, CDR1 SGHTA and CDR2 FQGNSA. The CDR3 loop spans 15 amino acids. The V gene lost 0 bases and the J gene lost 0 bases, with 8 bases spanning the gap. As DNA, the CDR3 is TGTGCCAGCAGCTTAGCTCAGCGGTTGAACACTGAAGCTTTCTTT. This sequence encodes CASSLAQRLNTEAFF. The full variable domain, with the rest looked up from reference TRBV7-2 and TRBJ1-1, is GAGVSQSPSNKVTEKGKDVELRCDPISGHTALYWYRQSLGQGLEFLIYFQGNSAPDKSGLPSDRFSAERTGGSVSTLTIQRTQQEDSAVYLCASSLAQRLNTEAFFGQGTRLTVV.

The chain is built from TRBV30 and TRBJ1-2; D unclear. This CDR3 is built from 14 residues. In germline, CDR1 is GTSNPN, CDR2 SVGIG (reference sequence). Deletions cut 0 bases from V and 2 bases from J, with 10 bases between. The CDR3 sequence is CAWSVRSNNYGYTF. DNA of the CDR3: TGTGCCTGGAGTGTACGGTCAAACAACTATGGCTACACCTTC.

This chain joins TRBV18 and TRBJ2-1; a weak D match, TRBD2 (6 bases). The germline V gene has CDR1 KGHSH and CDR2 LQKENI. This CDR3 is 15 amino acids long. Trimming took off 3 bases at V and 6 bases at J, with 15 bases between the two ends. Here the CDR3 DNA reads TGTGCCAGCTCACCGATAAAGGTGGGAGGCAATGAGCAGTTCTTC. It specifies CASSPIKVGGNEQFF.

The CDR3 bases are TGTGCCAGTACCCCCAGGGGGACACATTACAATGAGCAGTTCTTC. Translating gives CASTPRGTHYNEQFF. J is TRBJ2-1 and V is TRBV19; 7 bases fit TRBD1. Germline trimming cut 7 bases from V and 4 bases from J; bases unmatched to any gene: 10. Germline V gene lookup returns CDR1 LNHDA and CDR2 SQIVND (reference sequence). The CDR3 has 15 amino acids. Full variable domain (outside the CDR3, taken from reference TRBV19 and TRBJ2-1): DGGITQSPKYLFRKEGQNVTLSCEQNLNHDAMYWYRQDPGQGLRLIYYSQIVNDFQKGDIAEGYSVSREKKESFPLTVTSAQKNPTAFYLCASTPRGTHYNEQFFGPGTRLTVL.

V is TRBV28 and J is TRBJ2-7; 7 nucleotides align to TRBD1. CDR1 and CDR2 (germline): MDHEN, SYDVKM. CDR3 length: 12 residues. J lost 9 bases, V lost 4 bases, and 6 bases had no gene match. The CDR3 nucleotides are TGTGCCAGCAGTTCCCAGGACAGGCCGCAGTACTTC. Its protein is CASSSQDRPQYF. The full variable domain, with the rest looked up from reference TRBV28 and TRBJ2-7, is DVKVTQSSRYLVKRTGEKVFLECVQDMDHENMFWYRQDPGLGLRLIYFSYDVKMKEKGDIPEGYSVSREKKERFSLILESASTNQTSMYLCASSSQDRPQYFGPGTRLTVT.

The chain combines TRBV19 with TRBJ1-3, with 7 bases identical to TRBD1. Germline V lookup: CDR1 LNHDA, CDR2 SQIVND (reference sequence). The CDR3 has 14 amino acids. Trimming at V came to 8 bases and at J to 4 bases, leaving 8 bases not matched to a gene. This chain's CDR3 is CASPRGLGGNTIYF. CDR3 sequence (DNA): TGTGCCAGTCCCAGGGGGTTAGGGGGAAACACCATATATTTT.

This chain links TRBV6-5 with TRBJ2-6, with D perhaps TRBD1 (5 bases). Trimming removed 10 bases at V and 0 bases at J, with 13 bases between. The CDR3 runs 15 residues. Germline loops: CDR1 MNHEY, CDR2 SVGAGI. DNA for the CDR3: TGTGCCACCAATAAGGGGTTCTCTGGGGCCAACGTCCTGACTTTC. This encodes CATNKGFSGANVLTF.

V usage is TRBV2 and J usage is TRBJ2-5, with D tentatively TRBD2 (5 bases). The V end lost 6 bases, the J end lost 7 bases, and 15 bases lay between the germline ends. Per germline, CDR1 SNHLY and CDR2 FYNNEI. This CDR3 comprises 13 residues. CDR3 region: CASRERGFWTQYF. CDR3 in DNA: TGTGCCAGCAGGGAGCGCGGGTTTTGGACCCAGTACTTC.

The V call is TRBV6-5, the J call TRBJ2-7, with D tentatively TRBD1 (6 bases). The CDR3 covers 13 residues. Germline values: CDR1 MNHEY, CDR2 SVGAGI. V was pared by 7 bases and J by 2 bases, with 12 bases between. The CDR3 coding sequence is TGTGCCAGCAATCAACAGGGTCCCTACGAGCAGTACTTC. Residues: CASNQQGPYEQYF.

The chain recombines TRBV20-1 with TRBJ1-1; 8 positions agree with TRBD1. The V gene's germline CDR1 is DFQATT and CDR2 SNEGSKA (reference sequence). CDR3 length: 11 residues. Trimming removed 6 bases from V and 6 bases from J; junction bases left unmatched: 3. CDR3 sequence (DNA): TGCAGTGCCCCGACAGGGGCTGAAGCTTTCTTT. Its translation is CSAPTGAEAFF.

The V and J genes are TRBV24-1 and TRBJ1-5; D is possibly TRBD1 (5 bases). Germline V lookup: CDR1 KGHDR, CDR2 SFDVKD. The CDR3 runs 13 residues. V was shortened by 5 bases and J by 7 bases, with 11 bases between the two germline ends. The CDR3 region has the DNA TGTGCCACCAGTGGGCAGGGATGGCAGCCCCAGCATTTT. Encoded protein: CATSGQGWQPQHF.

This chain links TRBV18 with TRBJ2-1; 10 bases map to TRBD2. V trimming: 0 bases; J trimming: 12 bases; junction bases outside the gene matches: 5. Germline V gene data show CDR1 as KGHSH and CDR2 as LQKENI. This CDR3 has 14 residues. The CDR3 DNA reads TGTGCCAGCTCACCACCCCGGACTAGCGGACCGCAGTTCTTC. Translated, it gives CASSPPRTSGPQFF.

V and J are TRBV6-1 and TRBJ1-5; D gene unclear. V lost 3 bases to trimming and J lost 3 bases, with 9 bases between them. Germline V gene data show CDR1 as MNHNS and CDR2 as SASEGT. CDR3 size: 14 residues. The CDR3 reads CASSESGTNQPQHF. The CDR3 coding sequence is TGTGCCAGCAGTGAGAGCGGTACCAATCAGCCCCAGCATTTT.

This rearrangement joins TRBV3-1 (or the pseudogene TRBV3-2) to TRBJ1-1, with 9 bases matching TRBD1. CDR1 and CDR2 (germline): LGHDT, YNNKEL (reference sequence). V lost 4 bases, J lost 0 bases, and 15 bases stayed unmatched. CDR3 size: 19 residues. In nucleotides, the CDR3 is TGTGCCAGCAGCCTAGCTTCGGGACAGGGTAGGGATATGAACACTGAAGCTTTCTTT. Residues: CASSLASGQGRDMNTEAFF.